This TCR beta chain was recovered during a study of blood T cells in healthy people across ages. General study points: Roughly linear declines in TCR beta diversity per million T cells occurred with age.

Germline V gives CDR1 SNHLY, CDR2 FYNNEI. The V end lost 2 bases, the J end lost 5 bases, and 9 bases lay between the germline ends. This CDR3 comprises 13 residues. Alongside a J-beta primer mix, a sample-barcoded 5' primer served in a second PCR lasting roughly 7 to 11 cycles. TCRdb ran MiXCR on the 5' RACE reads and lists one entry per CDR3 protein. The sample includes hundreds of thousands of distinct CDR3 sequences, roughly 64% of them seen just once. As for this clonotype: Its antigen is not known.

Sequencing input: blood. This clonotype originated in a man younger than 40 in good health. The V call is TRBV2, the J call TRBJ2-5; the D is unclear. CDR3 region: CASSELGRETQYF. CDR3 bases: TGTGCCAGCAGTGAACTGGGTCGGGAGACCCAGTACTTC.